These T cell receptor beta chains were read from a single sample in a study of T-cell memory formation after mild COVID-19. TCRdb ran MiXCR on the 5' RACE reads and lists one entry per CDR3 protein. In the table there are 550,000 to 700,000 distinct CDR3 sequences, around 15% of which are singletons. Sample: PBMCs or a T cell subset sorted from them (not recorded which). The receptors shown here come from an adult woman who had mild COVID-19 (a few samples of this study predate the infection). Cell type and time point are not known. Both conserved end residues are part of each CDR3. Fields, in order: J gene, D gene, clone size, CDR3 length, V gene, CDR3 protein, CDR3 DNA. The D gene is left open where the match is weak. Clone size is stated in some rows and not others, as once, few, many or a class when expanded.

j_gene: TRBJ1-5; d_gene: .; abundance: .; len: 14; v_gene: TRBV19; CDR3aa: CASSIGGQNQPQHF; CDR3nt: TGTGCCAGTAGTATAGGGGGGCAGAATCAGCCCCAGCATTTT
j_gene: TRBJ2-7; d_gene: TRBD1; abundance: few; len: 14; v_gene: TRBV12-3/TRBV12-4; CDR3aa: CASSQQGMYYEQYF; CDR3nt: TGTGCCAGCAGTCAACAGGGGATGTACTACGAGCAGTACTTC
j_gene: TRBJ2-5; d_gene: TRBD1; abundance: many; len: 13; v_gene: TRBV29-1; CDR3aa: CSVGTAPGETQYF; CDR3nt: TGCAGCGTCGGGACAGCCCCCGGGGAGACCCAGTACTTC
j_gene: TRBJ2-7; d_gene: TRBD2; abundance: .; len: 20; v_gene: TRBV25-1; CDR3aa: CASSGPRLAGVDWFGYEQYF; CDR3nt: TGTGCCAGCAGTGGGCCCCGGCTAGCGGGAGTGGATTGGTTTGGCTACGAGCAGTACTTC
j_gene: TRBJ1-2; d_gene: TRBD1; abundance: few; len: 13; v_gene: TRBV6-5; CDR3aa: CASSRRDRNGYTF; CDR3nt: TGTGCCAGCAGTCGCCGGGACAGGAATGGCTACACCTTC
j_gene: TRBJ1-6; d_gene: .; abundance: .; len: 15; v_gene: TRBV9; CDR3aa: CASSGGPPGNSPLHF; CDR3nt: TGTGCCAGCAGCGGAGGCCCTCCCGGTAATTCACCCCTCCACTTT
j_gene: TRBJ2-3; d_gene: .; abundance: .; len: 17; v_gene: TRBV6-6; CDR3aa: CASNPNPTGSRSDTQYF; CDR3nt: TGTGCCAGCAACCCTAACCCCACAGGGAGCAGGTCAGATACGCAGTATTTT
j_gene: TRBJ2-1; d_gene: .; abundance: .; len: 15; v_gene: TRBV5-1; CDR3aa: CASSPADLSYNEQFF; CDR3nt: TGCGCCAGCAGCCCCGCCGACCTTTCCTACAATGAGCAGTTCTTC
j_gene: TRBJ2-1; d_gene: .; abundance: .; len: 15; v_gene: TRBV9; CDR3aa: CASSVDGDSYNEQFF; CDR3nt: TGTGCCAGCAGCGTAGACGGAGACTCCTACAATGAGCAGTTCTTC
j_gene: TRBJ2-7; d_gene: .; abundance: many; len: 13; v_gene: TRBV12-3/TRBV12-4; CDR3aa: CASSFRGSYEQYF; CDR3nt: TGTGCCAGCAGCTTCAGGGGCTCCTACGAGCAGTACTTC
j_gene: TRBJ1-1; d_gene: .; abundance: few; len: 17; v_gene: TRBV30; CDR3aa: CAWSVPGDPRRNTEAFF; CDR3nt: TGTGCCTGGAGTGTCCCAGGGGATCCTCGGAGGAACACTGAAGCTTTCTTT
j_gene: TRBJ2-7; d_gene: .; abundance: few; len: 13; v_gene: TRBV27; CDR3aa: CASSIGGGYEQYF; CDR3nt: TGTGCCAGCAGTATCGGCGGCGGCTACGAGCAGTACTTC
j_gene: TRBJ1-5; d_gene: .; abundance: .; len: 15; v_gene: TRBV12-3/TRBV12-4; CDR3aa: CASSSTARVNQPQHF; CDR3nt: TGTGCCAGCAGTTCGACAGCGAGGGTTAATCAGCCCCAGCATTTT
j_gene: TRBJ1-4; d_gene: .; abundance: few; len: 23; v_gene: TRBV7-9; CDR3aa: CASSLAWNWSRKRAQATNEKLFF; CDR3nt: TGTGCCAGCAGCTTAGCGTGGAATTGGTCTCGAAAAAGGGCTCAAGCAACTAATGAAAAACTGTTTTTT
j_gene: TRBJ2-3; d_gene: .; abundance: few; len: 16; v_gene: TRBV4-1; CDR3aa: CASSQEVRGSADTQYF; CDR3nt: TGCGCCAGCAGCCAAGAGGTCCGGGGGAGTGCAGATACGCAGTATTTT
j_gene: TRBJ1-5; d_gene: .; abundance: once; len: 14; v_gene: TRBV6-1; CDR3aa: CASSEANSPGPQHF; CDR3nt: TGTGCCAGCAGTGAAGCTAACAGCCCAGGGCCCCAGCATTTT
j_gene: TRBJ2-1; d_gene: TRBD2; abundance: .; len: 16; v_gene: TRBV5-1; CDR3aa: CASSLEGEGLANEQFF; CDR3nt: TGCGCCAGCAGCTTGGAGGGTGAGGGACTAGCAAATGAGCAGTTCTTC
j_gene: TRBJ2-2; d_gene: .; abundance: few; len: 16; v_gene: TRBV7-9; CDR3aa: CASSFLWTESTGELFF; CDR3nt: TGTGCCAGCAGCTTCCTCTGGACAGAAAGCACCGGGGAGCTGTTTTTT
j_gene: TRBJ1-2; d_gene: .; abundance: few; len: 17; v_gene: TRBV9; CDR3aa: CASSVSPTGEPNYGYTF; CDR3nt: TGTGCCAGCAGCGTATCCCCCACGGGGGAGCCAAACTATGGCTACACCTTC
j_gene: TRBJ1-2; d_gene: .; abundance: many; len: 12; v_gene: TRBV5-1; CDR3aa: CASSLDVFGYTF; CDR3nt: TGCGCCAGCAGCTTGGACGTTTTTGGCTACACCTTC
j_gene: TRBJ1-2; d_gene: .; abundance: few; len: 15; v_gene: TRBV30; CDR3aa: CAWSGRIGRAGGYTF; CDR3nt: TGTGCCTGGAGTGGACGGATTGGGCGGGCGGGTGGCTACACCTTC
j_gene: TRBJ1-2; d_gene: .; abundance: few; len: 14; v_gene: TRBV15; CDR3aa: CATSRGTGNYGYTF; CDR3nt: TGTGCCACCAGCAGAGGTACAGGGAACTATGGCTACACCTTC
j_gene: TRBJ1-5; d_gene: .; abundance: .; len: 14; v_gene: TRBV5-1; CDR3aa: CASSSQGLHQPQHF; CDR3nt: TGCGCCAGCAGCTCCCAGGGGTTGCATCAGCCCCAGCATTTT
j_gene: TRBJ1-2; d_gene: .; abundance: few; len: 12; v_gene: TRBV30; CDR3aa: CASSRVSYGYTF; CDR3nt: TGTGCCTCCTCCAGGGTCAGCTATGGCTACACCTTC
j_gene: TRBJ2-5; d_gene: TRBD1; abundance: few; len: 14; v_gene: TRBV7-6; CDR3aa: CASSSYAGGETQYF; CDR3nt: TGTGCCAGCAGCTCTTACGCAGGGGGAGAGACCCAGTACTTC
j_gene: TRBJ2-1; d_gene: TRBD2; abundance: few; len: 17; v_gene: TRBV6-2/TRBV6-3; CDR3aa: CASSLASGGAPLGEQFF; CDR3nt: TGTGCCAGCAGTCTGGCTAGCGGGGGGGCGCCGTTAGGTGAGCAGTTCTTC
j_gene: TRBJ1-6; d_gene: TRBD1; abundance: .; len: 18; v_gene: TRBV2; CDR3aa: CASSEALQGAAQNSPLHF; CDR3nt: TGTGCCAGCAGTGAAGCGCTTCAGGGGGCGGCTCAAAATTCACCCCTCCACTTT
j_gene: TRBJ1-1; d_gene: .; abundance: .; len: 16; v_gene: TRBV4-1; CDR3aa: CASSQDWSRVNTEAFF; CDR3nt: TGCGCCAGCAGCCAAGACTGGAGCCGGGTGAACACTGAAGCTTTCTTT
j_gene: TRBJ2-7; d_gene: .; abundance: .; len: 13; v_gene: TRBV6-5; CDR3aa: CASSSSARYEQYF; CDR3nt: TGTGCCAGCAGTTCCTCGGCCCGGTACGAGCAGTACTTC
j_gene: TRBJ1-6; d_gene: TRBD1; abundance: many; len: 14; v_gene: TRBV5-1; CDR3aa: CASSTGQNNSPLHF; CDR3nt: TGCGCCAGCAGCACGGGACAGAATAATTCACCCCTCCACTTT
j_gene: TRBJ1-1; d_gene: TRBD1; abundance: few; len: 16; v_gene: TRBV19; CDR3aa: CASRLGRGAWSTEAFF; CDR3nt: TGTGCCAGTCGCCTCGGCAGGGGGGCGTGGAGCACTGAAGCTTTCTTT
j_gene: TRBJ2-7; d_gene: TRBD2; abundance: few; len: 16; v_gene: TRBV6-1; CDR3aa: CASRRGERGPTYEQYF; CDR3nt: TGTGCCAGCAGGAGGGGCGAGCGGGGGCCCACCTACGAGCAGTACTTC
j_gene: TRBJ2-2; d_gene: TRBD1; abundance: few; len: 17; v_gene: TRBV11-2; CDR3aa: CASSLDALRQGTGELFF; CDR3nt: TGTGCCAGCAGCTTAGACGCCTTACGACAGGGTACCGGGGAGCTGTTTTTT
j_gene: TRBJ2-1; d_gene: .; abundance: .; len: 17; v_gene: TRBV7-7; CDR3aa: CASSLGVATNSYNEQFF; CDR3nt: TGTGCTAGCAGCTTAGGGGTGGCGACGAACTCCTACAATGAGCAGTTCTTC
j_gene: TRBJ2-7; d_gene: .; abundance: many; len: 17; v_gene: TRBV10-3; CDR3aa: CAISEWWDQVGSYEQYF; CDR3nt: TGTGCCATCAGTGAGTGGTGGGACCAGGTGGGCTCCTACGAGCAGTACTTC
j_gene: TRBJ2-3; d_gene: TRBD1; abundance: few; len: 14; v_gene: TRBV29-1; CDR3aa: CSVLDRAGTDTQYF; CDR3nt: TGCAGCGTCTTGGACAGGGCCGGCACAGATACGCAGTATTTT
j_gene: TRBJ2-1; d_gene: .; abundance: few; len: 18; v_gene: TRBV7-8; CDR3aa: CASSLALSGTAGYNEQFF; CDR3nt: TGTGCCAGCAGCTTAGCTCTTAGCGGGACAGCGGGTTACAATGAGCAGTTCTTC
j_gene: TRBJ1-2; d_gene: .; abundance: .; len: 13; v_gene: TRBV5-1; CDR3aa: CASSLEGSSSYTF; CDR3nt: TGCGCCAGCAGCTTGGAGGGGAGCAGCTCCTACACCTTC
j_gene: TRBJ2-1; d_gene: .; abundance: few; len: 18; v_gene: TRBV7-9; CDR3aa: CASSFMVLAESSYNEQFF; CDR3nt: TGTGCCAGCAGCTTTATGGTCCTAGCTGAAAGCTCCTACAATGAGCAGTTCTTC
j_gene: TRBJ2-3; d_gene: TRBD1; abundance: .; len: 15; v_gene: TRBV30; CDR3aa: CAWSSRDRIPDTQYF; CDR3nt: TGTGCCTGGAGTTCCCGGGACAGGATTCCAGATACGCAGTATTTT
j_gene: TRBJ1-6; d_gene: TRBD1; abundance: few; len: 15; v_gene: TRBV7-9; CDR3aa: CASSPGGGPNSPLHF; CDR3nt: TGTGCCAGCAGCCCAGGGGGCGGTCCTAATTCACCCCTCCACTTT
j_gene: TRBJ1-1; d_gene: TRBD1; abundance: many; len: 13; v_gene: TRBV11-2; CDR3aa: CASSPTGGSEAFF; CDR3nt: TGTGCCAGCAGCCCCACAGGGGGGAGTGAAGCTTTCTTT
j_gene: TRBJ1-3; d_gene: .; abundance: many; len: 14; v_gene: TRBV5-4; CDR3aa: CASSLEASGNTIYF; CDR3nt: TGTGCCAGCAGCTTGGAGGCCTCTGGAAACACCATATATTTT
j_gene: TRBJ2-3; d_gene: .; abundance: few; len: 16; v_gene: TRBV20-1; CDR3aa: CSARALGGGHTDTQYF; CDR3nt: TGCAGTGCTAGAGCCCTGGGGGGCGGGCACACAGATACGCAGTATTTT
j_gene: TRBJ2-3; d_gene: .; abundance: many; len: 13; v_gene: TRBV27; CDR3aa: CASSLLGTDTQYF; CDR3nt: TGTGCCAGCAGTTTATTAGGCACAGATACGCAGTATTTT
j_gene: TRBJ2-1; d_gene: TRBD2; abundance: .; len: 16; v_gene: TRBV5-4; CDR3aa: CASSSGAGGGYNEQFF; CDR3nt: TGTGCCAGCAGCTCCGGAGCGGGAGGGGGATACAATGAGCAGTTCTTC
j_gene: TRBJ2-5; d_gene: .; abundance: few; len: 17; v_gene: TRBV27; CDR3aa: CASSPPWAFPARETQYF; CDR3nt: TGTGCCAGCAGCCCTCCTTGGGCGTTCCCCGCCAGGGAGACCCAGTACTTC
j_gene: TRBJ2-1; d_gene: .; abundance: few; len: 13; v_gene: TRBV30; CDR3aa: CASAQSSYNEQFF; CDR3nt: TGTGCCTCGGCGCAGAGCTCCTACAATGAGCAGTTCTTC
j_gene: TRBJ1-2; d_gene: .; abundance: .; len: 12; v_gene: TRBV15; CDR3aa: CATSRDRGGYTF; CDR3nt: TGTGCCACCAGCAGAGATCGGGGTGGCTACACCTTC
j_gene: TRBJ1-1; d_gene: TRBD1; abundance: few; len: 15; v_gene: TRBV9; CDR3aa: CASSPGTGFNTEAFF; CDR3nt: TGTGCCAGCAGTCCCGGGACAGGTTTCAACACTGAAGCTTTCTTT
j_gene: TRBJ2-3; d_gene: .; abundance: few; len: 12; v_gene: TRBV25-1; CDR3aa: CASRTDPDTQYF; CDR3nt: TGTGCCAGCAGGACCGACCCAGATACGCAGTATTTT
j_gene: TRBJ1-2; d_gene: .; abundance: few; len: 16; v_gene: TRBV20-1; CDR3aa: CSARSHTLSGNYGYTF; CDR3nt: TGCAGTGCTAGATCCCACACCCTCAGTGGTAACTATGGCTACACCTTC
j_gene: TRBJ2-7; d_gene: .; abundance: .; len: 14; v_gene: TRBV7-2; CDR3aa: CASSPVGGDYEQYF; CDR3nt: TGTGCCAGCAGCCCAGTCGGCGGAGACTACGAGCAGTACTTC